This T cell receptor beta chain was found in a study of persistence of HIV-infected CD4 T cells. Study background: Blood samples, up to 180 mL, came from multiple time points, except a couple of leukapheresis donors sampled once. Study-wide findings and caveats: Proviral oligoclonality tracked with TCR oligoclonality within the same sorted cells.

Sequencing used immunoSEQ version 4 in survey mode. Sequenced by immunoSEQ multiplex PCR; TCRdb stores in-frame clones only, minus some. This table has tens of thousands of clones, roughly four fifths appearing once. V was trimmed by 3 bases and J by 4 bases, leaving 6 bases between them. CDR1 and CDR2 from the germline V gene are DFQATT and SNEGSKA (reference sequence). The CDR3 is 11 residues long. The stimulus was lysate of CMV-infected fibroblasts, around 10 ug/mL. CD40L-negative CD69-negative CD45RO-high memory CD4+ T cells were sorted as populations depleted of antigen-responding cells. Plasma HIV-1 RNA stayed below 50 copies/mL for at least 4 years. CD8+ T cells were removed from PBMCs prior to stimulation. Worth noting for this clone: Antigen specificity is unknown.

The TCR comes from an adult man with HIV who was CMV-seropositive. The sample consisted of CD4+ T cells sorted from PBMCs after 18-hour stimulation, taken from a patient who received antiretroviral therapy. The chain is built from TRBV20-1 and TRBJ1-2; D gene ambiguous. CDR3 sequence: CSASFLYGYTF. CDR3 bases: TGCAGTGCTAGTTTCCTCTATGGCTACACCTTC.